These T cell receptor beta chains were read from a single sample in a study of cytomegalovirus exposure and HLA in healthy donors. TCRdb's table, derived via immunoSEQ multiplex PCR, lists solely in-frame clones and lacks some. The repertoire holds under 150,000 clones, with 70% to 85% as singletons. Input material: PBMCs. These receptors were taken from a boy aged 2 to 9 in good health and CMV-seronegative. Both conserved end residues are part of each CDR3. The D gene is left open where the match is weak. The size of a clone is reported for some rows only, either as once, few or many, or as a class for expanded clones.

>TRBV9|TRBJ1-5|-|-
TGTGCCAGCAGCCCCCGGGACGGGGGACCCAATCAGCCCCAGCATTTT
CASSPRDGGPNQPQHF
>TRBV10-3|TRBJ2-1|TRBD2|-
TGTGCCATCAGTGAGGGAGGTCAGCGGGGTTACAATGAGCAGTTCTTC
CAISEGGQRGYNEQFF
>TRBV11-2|TRBJ2-1|TRBD2|-
TGTGCCAGCAGCGAGGGACTAGCGGGACCTTACAATGAGCAGTTCTTC
CASSEGLAGPYNEQFF
>TRBV9|TRBJ2-3|-|-
TGTGCCAGCAGCCCACAGGACCGCACAGATACGCAGTATTTT
CASSPQDRTDTQYF
>TRBV9|TRBJ1-1|TRBD1|-
TGTGCCAGCAGCGCCCGAGGGGCAGGGGGCGATTTTTACACTGAAGCTTTCTTT
CASSARGAGGDFYTEAFF
>TRBV27|TRBJ2-3|-|-
TGTGCCAGCAGTTTGGGGGGAACGACAGATACGCAGTATTTT
CASSLGGTTDTQYF
>TRBV9|TRBJ1-6|TRBD1|-
TGTGCCGGCAGCGTAGAGGGACAGGGGGCGAGAGGGCTTTCACCCCTCCACTTT
CAGSVEGQGARGLSPLHF
>TRBV5-4|TRBJ2-1|TRBD1|-
TGTGCCAGCAGCTTCGCTCCGGGACAGGGGATCAATGAGCAGTTCTTC
CASSFAPGQGINEQFF
>TRBV19|TRBJ2-1|TRBD2|-
TGTGCCAGTAGTATAGGACTAGCGGTATCCTCTCTCTACAATGAGCAGTTCTTC
CASSIGLAVSSLYNEQFF
>TRBV9|TRBJ2-1|TRBD2|-
TGTGCCAGCAGCGTTGGGGGCTGGGCTAGCGGGACAAATGAGCAGTTCTTC
CASSVGGWASGTNEQFF
>TRBV19|TRBJ2-3|TRBD2|-
TGTGCCAGTAGTGTAGGACTAGCGGGGGCCATCACAGATACGCAGTATTTT
CASSVGLAGAITDTQYF
>TRBV7-9|TRBJ2-1|TRBD2|-
TGTGCCAGCAGCTTAGCGGGCGGGAGCCCCGGTGATGAGCAGTTCTTC
CASSLAGGSPGDEQFF
>TRBV7-2|TRBJ2-7|TRBD2|-
TGTGCCAGCAGCTTAGGTTATAGCGGGGGCTCCTACGAGCAGTACTTC
CASSLGYSGGSYEQYF
>TRBV9|TRBJ1-2|TRBD1|few
TGTGCCAGCAGCGTAGAGCATCCAGGCAGGGGGCGGGGCTACACCTTC
CASSVEHPGRGRGYTF
>TRBV5-6|TRBJ2-4|TRBD2|-
TGTGCCAGCAGCCCCCCCGCGACTAGCCGGGCCATTCAGTACTTC
CASSPPATSRAIQYF
>TRBV6-5|TRBJ1-2|-|once
TGTGCCAGCAGTTCCAGGGTGTATAATGGCTACACCTTC
CASSSRVYNGYTF
>TRBV7-9|TRBJ1-5|-|-
TGTGCCAGCAGCTCCACAGGGCTTTATCAGCCCCAGCATTTT
CASSSTGLYQPQHF
>TRBV10-3|TRBJ1-2|TRBD1|-
TGTGCCATCAGGGGACAGGGGGCGAACTATGGCTACACCTTC
CAIRGQGANYGYTF
>TRBV5-1|TRBJ2-1|TRBD2|-
TGCGCCAGCAGCTTCCTAGCGGGAGAAGTAGGCAATGAGCAGTTCTTC
CASSFLAGEVGNEQFF
>TRBV5-6|TRBJ1-2|-|-
TGTGCCAGCAGCTTGTTACGGACAGCCTATGGCTACACCTTC
CASSLLRTAYGYTF
>TRBV7-9|TRBJ2-2|-|-
TGTGCCAGCAGCCCCGAGGGGGGGACTTTGAACACCGGGGAGCTGTTTTTT
CASSPEGGTLNTGELFF
>TRBV7-9|TRBJ2-1|-|-
TGTGCCAGCAGCTTGACAGGTCGGATACAGTTCTTC
CASSLTGRIQFF
>TRBV27|TRBJ2-5|-|-
TGTGCCAGCAGTTTATCAACGGACAGATACCAAGAGACCCAGTACTTC
CASSLSTDRYQETQYF
>TRBV7-9|TRBJ1-1|-|once
TGTGCCAGCAGCTTAAGCTTAGAATTGGCTTTCTTT
CASSLSLELAFF
>TRBV5-4|TRBJ1-2|-|few
TGTGCCTCAGCAGAGGGTGAGCATGGCTACACCTTC
CASAEGEHGYTF
>TRBV6-1|TRBJ2-1|TRBD2|-
TGTGCCAGCAGTGTGACTAGCGGAGACTACAATGAGCAGTTCTTC
CASSVTSGDYNEQFF
>TRBV6-4|TRBJ1-1|TRBD1|-
TGTGCCAGCAGCGACAATCCAGGACAGGGTTACACTGAAGCTTTCTTT
CASSDNPGQGYTEAFF
>TRBV19|TRBJ2-1|TRBD2|-
TGTGCCAGTAGTGGCTCCGGACTAGCAGAGTTCTTC
CASSGSGLAEFF
>TRBV4-2|TRBJ2-1|-|-
TGTGCCAGCAGCCAAGAATGGTTGACAACAAATGAGCAGTTCTTC
CASSQEWLTTNEQFF
>TRBV19|TRBJ2-2|TRBD2|-
TGTGCCAGTACCATAGGTGGGGAGGGGAGGACCGGGGAGCTGTTTTTT
CASTIGGEGRTGELFF
>TRBV19|TRBJ2-1|-|few
TGTGCCAGTAGTATAATGGGGCCAGGGCCTGACAATGAGCAGTTCTTC
CASSIMGPGPDNEQFF
>TRBV6-5|TRBJ1-1|-|few
TGTGCCAGCAGTTATAGGACAGAAGCTTTCTTT
CASSYRTEAFF
>TRBV25-1|TRBJ1-1|-|-
TGTGCCAGCACGGGGGGAGGTCCCACTTTCTTT
CASTGGGPTFF
>TRBV21-1|TRBJ1-2|-|-
TGTGCCAGCAGCAAAGAAATCCCGGTGGACAGGGAATGCTATGGCTACACCTTC
CASSKEIPVDRECYGYTF
>TRBV6-4|TRBJ1-2|-|once
TGTGCCAGCAGTGATTCCGACAGCTATGGCTACACCTTC
CASSDSDSYGYTF
>TRBV6-4|TRBJ2-3|-|many
TGTGCCAGCAGTGACGGGTCGGGAAGTGCAGATACGCAGTATTTT
CASSDGSGSADTQYF
>TRBV9|TRBJ1-1|-|-
TGTGCCAGCAGCGTAGCTGGGGCGAACACTGAAGCTTTCTTT
CASSVAGANTEAFF
>TRBV2|TRBJ1-1|TRBD1|-
TGTGCCAGCAGTGAAAGACAGGGGGACACTGAAGCTTTCTTT
CASSERQGDTEAFF
>TRBV27|TRBJ2-1|-|-
TGTGCCAGCAGTTTTGACAGCTCCTACAATGAGCAGTTCTTC
CASSFDSSYNEQFF
>TRBV9|TRBJ2-2|TRBD1|once
TGTGCCAGCAGCGTAGCGGCAGGGGGATACACCGGGGAGCTGTTTTTT
CASSVAAGGYTGELFF
>TRBV9|TRBJ1-2|-|-
TGTGCCAGCACCCTCGAACTCGCCGACTATGGCTACACCTTC
CASTLELADYGYTF
>TRBV11-2|TRBJ1-1|-|-
TGTGCCAGCGGCCTAACCGGGAGGGTTAACACTGAAGCTTTCTTT
CASGLTGRVNTEAFF
>TRBV5-1|TRBJ2-3|TRBD2|few
TGCGCCAGCAGCTTGCACGGGAGGGTCATAACAGATACGCAGTATTTT
CASSLHGRVITDTQYF
>TRBV2|TRBJ1-1|-|few
TGTGCCAGCAGTCCCCAGGGCCCTGAAGCTTTCTTT
CASSPQGPEAFF
>TRBV5-1|TRBJ1-2|-|-
TGCGCCAGCAGCTCCGACAGCTATGGCTACACCTTC
CASSSDSYGYTF